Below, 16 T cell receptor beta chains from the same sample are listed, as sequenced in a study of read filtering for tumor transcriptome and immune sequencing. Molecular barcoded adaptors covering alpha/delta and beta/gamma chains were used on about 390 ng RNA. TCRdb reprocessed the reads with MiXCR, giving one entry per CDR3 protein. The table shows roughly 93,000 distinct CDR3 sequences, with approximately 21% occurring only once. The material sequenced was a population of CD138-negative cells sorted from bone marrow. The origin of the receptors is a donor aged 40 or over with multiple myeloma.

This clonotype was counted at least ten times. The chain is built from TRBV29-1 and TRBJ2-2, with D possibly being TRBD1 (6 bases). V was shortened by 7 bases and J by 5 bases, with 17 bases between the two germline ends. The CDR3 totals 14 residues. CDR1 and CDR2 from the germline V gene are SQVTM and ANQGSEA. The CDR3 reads CSAIQGMMTGELFF. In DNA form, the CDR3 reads TGCAGCGCCATACAGGGTATGATGACCGGGGAGCTGTTTTTT.

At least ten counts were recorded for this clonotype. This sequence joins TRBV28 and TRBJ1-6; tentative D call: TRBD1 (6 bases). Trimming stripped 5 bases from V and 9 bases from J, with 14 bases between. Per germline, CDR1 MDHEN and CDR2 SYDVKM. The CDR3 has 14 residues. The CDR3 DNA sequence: TGTGCCAGCAGTATAGACAGGATCAGTTCACCCCTCCACTTT. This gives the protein CASSIDRISSPLHF.

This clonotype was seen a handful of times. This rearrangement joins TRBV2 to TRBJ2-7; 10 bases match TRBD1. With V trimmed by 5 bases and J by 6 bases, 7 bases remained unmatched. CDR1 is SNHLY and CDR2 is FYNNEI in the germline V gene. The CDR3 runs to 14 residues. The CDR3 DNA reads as TGTGCCAGCAGTCCCGGGACAGGGGTCAGCGAGCAGTACTTC. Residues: CASSPGTGVSEQYF.

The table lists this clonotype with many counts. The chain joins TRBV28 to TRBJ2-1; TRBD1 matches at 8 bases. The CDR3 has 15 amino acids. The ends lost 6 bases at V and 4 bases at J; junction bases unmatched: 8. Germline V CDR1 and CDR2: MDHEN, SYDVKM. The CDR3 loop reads CASSPLGQEYNEQFF. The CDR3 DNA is TGTGCCAGCAGCCCCTTGGGACAGGAATACAATGAGCAGTTCTTC.

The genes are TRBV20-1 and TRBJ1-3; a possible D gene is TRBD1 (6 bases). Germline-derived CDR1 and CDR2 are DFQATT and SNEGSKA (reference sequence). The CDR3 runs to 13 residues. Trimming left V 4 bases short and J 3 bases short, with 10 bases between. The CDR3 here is CSANQGFGNTIYF. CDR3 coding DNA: TGCAGTGCTAACCAGGGGTTTGGAAACACCATATATTTT.

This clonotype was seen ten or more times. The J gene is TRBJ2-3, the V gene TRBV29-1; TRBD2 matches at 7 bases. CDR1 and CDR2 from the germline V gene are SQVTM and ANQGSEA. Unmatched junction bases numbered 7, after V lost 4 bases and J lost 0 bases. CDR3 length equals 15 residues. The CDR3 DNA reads TGCAGCGTTGGAGAGGCCGGGGGGAGCACAGATACGCAGTATTTT. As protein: CSVGEAGGSTDTQYF.

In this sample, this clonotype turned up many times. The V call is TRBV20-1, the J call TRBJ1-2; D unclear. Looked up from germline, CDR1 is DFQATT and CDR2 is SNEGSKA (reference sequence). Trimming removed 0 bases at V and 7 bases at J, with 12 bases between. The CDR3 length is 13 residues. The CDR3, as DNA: TGCAGTGCTAGAGATAGGCTGGATCCTGGCTACACCTTC. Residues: CSARDRLDPGYTF.

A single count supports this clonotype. The chain's CDR3 is CASILAGSSYNEQFF. The DNA of the CDR3 is TGTGCCAGCATCCTAGCGGGGAGCTCCTACAATGAGCAGTTCTTC. The chain carries TRBV7-9 and TRBJ2-1; 9 positions match TRBD2. The CDR3 runs 15 residues. Germline loops: CDR1 SEHNR, CDR2 FQNEAQ (reference sequence). V shed 7 bases, J shed 0 bases, and the junction held 4 bases outside the gene matches.

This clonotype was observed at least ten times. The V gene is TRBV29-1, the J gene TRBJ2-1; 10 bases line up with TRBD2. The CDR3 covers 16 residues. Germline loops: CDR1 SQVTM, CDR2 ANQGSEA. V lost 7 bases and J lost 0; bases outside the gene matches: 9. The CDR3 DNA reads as TGCAGCGCTGTAGAGCGGGGGGGCCCCTCCTACAATGAGCAGTTCTTC. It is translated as CSAVERGGPSYNEQFF.

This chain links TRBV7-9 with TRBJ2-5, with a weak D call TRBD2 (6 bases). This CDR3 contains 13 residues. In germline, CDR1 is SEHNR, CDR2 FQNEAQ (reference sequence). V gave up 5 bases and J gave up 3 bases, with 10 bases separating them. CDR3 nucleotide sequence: TGTGCCAGCAGCCTGGGGGAGGAAGAGACCCAGTACTTC. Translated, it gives CASSLGEEETQYF. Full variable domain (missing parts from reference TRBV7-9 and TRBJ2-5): DTGVSQNPRHKITKRGQNVTFRCDPISEHNRLYWYRQTLGQGPEFLTYFQNEAQLEKSRLLSDRFSAERPKGSFSTLEIQRTEQGDSAMYLCASSLGEEETQYFGPGTRLLVL.

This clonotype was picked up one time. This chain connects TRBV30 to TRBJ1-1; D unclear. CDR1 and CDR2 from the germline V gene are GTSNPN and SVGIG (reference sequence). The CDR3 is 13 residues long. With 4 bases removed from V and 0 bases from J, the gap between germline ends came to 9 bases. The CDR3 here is CAWNQRLNTEAFF. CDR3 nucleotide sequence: TGTGCCTGGAATCAGCGTTTGAACACTGAAGCTTTCTTT.

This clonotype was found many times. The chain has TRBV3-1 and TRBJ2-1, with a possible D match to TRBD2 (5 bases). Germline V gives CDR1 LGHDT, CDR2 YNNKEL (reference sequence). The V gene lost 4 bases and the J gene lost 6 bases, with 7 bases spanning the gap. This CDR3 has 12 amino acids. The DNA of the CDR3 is TGTGCCAGCAGCCCCGGACTCAATGAGCAGTTCTTC. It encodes CASSPGLNEQFF.

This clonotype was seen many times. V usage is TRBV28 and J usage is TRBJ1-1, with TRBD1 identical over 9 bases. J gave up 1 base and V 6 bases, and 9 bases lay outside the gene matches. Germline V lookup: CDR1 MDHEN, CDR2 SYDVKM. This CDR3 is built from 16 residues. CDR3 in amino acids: CASSPRTGETNTEAFF. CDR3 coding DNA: TGTGCCAGCAGCCCCCGGACAGGGGAGACGAACACTGAAGCTTTCTTT.

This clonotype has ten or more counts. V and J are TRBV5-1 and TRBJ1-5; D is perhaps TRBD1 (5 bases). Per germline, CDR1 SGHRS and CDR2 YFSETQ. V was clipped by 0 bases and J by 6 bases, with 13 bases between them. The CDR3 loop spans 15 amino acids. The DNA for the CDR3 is TGCGCCAGCAGCTTGGGGGCAGGGTCGGCTCAGCCCCAGCATTTT. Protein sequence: CASSLGAGSAQPQHF.

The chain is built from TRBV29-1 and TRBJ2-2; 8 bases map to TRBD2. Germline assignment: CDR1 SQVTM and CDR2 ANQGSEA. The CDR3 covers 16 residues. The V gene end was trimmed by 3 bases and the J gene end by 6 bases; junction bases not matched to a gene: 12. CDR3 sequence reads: CSVDILGGGQAGELFF. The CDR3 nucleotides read TGCAGCGTTGACATTCTCGGGGGGGGCCAAGCCGGGGAGCTGTTTTTT.

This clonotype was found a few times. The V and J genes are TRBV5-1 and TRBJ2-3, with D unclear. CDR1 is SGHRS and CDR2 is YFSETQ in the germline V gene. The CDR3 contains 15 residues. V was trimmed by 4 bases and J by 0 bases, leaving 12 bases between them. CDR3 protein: CASSDGPASTDTQYF. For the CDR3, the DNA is TGCGCCAGCAGCGATGGGCCGGCTAGCACAGATACGCAGTATTTT.